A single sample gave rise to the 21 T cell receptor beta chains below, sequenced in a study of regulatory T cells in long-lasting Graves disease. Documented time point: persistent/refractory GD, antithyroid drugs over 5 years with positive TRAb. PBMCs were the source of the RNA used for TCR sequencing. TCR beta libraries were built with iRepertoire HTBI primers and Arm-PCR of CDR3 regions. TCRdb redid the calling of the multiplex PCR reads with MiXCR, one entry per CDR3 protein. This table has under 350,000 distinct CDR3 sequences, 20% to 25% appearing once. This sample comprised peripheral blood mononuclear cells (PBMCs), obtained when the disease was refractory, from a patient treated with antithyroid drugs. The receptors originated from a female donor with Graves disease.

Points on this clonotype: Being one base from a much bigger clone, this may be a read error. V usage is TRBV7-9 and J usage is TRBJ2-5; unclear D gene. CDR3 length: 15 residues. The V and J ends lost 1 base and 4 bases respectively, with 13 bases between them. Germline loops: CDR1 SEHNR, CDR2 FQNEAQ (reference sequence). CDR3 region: CASSLESKGGETQYF. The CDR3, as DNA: TGTGCCAGCAGCTTAGAGAGTAAGGGCGGAGAGACCCAGTACTTC.

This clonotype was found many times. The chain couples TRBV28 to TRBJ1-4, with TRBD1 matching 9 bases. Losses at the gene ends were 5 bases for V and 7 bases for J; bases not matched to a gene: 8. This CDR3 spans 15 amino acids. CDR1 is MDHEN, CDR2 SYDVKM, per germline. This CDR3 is CASSLPGQGTEKLFF. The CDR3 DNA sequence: TGTGCCAGCAGTCTTCCGGGACAGGGAACTGAAAAACTGTTTTTT.

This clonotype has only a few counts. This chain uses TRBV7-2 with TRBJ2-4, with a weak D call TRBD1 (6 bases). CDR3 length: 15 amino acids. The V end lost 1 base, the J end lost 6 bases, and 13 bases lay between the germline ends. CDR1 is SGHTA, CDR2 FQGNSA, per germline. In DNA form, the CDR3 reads TGTGCCAGCAGCTTAGAGGGGGTGCAGCCAAACATTCAGTACTTC. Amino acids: CASSLEGVQPNIQYF.

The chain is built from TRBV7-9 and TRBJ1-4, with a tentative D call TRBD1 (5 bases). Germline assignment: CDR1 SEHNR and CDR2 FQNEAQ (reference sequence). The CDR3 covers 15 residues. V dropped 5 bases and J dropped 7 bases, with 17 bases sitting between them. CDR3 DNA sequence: TGTGCCAGCAGCACCCAGACAGCGAGGGTTGAAAAACTGTTTTTT. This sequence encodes CASSTQTARVEKLFF.

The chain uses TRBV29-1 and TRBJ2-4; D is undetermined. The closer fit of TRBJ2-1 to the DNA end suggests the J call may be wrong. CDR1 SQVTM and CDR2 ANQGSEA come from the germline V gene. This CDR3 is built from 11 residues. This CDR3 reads CSVEEQIMQFF. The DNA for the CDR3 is TGCAGCGTTGAAGAACAAATTATGCAGTTCTTC.

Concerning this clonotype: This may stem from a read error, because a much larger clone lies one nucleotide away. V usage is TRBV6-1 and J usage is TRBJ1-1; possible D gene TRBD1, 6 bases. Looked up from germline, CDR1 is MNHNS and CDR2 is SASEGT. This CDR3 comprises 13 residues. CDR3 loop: CASFQGGNTGAFF. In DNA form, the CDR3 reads TGTGCCAGCTTTCAAGGGGGTAACACTGGAGCTTTCTTT.

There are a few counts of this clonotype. The CDR3 is CASNVYGGGSPLHF. CDR3 in DNA: TGTGCCAGCAATGTGTACGGGGGAGGCTCACCCCTCCACTTT. This rearrangement joins TRBV5-6 to TRBJ1-6; maybe TRBD1 (5 bases). From germline, CDR1 is SGHDT and CDR2 YYEEEE. This CDR3 is 14 amino acids long. V lost 6 bases to trimming and J lost 10 bases, with 17 bases between them.

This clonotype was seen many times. The CDR3: CASRPGGETQYF. The CDR3 nucleotides read TGTGCCAGCAGACCAGGGGGGGAGACCCAGTACTTC. This chain uses TRBV28 with TRBJ2-5; the D gene is possibly TRBD1 (7 bases). The CDR3 has 12 amino acids. Trimming removed 6 bases from V and 5 bases from J, with 10 bases in between. Per germline, CDR1 MDHEN and CDR2 SYDVKM.

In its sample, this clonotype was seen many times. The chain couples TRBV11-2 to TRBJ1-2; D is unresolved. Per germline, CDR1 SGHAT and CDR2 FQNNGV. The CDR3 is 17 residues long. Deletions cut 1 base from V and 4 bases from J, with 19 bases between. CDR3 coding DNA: TGTGCCAGCAGCTTAGGGACCTTGGACGGCGATTTCTATGGCTACACCTTC. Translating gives CASSLGTLDGDFYGYTF.

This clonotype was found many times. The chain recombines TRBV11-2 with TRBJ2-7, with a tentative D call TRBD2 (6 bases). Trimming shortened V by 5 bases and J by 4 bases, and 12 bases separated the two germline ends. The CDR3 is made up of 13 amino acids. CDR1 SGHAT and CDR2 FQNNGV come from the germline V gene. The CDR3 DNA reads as TGTGCCAGCAGCCCGACTAGTGGGTACGAGCAGTACTTC. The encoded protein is CASSPTSGYEQYF.

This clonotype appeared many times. The DNA of the CDR3 is TGTGCCAGCAGTGACTCAGACAGGGGGACGAGCTACACCTTC. The encoded protein is CASSDSDRGTSYTF. The V and J genes are TRBV6-4 and TRBJ1-2; 9 bases are a match to TRBD1. This CDR3 spans 14 amino acids. Germline values: CDR1 MRHNA, CDR2 SNTAGT. V lost 0 bases, J lost 9 bases, and 5 bases stayed unmatched.

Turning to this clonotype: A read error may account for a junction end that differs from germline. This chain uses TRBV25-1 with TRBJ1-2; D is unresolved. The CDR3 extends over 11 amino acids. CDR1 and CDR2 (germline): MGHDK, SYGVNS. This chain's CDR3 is CASSEDVVWVF. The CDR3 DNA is TGTGCCAGCAGTGAAGACGTAGTTTGGGTCTTC.

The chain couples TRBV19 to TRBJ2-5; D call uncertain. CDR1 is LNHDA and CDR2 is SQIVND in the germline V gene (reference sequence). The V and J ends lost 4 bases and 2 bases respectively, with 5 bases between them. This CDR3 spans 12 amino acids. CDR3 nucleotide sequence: TGTGCCAGTAGTACCCCACAAGAGACCCAGTACTTC. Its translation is CASSTPQETQYF. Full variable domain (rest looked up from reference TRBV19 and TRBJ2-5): DGGITQSPKYLFRKEGQNVTLSCEQNLNHDAMYWYRQDPGQGLRLIYYSQIVNDFQKGDIAEGYSVSREKKESFPLTVTSAQKNPTAFYLCASSTPQETQYFGPGTRLLVL.

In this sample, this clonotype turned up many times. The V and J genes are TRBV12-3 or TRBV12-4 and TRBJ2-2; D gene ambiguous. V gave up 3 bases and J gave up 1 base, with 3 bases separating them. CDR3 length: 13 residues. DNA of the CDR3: TGTGCCAGCAGTTTTAAGAACACCGGGGAGCTGTTTTTT. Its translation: CASSFKNTGELFF.

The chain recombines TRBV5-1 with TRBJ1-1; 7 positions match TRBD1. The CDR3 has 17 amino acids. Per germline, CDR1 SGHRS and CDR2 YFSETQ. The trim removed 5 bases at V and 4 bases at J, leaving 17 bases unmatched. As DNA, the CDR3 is TGCGCCAGCAGTCTTCGAACAGGGGAGGCGATGAGCACTGAAGCTTTCTTT. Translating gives CASSLRTGEAMSTEAFF.

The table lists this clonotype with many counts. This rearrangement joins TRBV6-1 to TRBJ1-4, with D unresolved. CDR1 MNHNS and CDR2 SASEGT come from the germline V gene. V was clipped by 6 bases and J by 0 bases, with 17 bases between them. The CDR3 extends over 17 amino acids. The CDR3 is CASRQSDGPATNEKLFF. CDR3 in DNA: TGTGCCAGCAGACAATCGGACGGACCTGCAACTAATGAAAAACTGTTTTTT.

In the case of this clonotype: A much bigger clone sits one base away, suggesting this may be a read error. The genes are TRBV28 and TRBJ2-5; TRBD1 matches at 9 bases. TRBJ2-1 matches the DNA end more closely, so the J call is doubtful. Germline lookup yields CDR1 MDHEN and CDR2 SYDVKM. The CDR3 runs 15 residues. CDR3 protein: CASSPPDRGYDEQFF. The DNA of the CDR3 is TGTGCCAGCAGTCCCCCGGACAGGGGTTACGACGAGCAGTTCTTC.

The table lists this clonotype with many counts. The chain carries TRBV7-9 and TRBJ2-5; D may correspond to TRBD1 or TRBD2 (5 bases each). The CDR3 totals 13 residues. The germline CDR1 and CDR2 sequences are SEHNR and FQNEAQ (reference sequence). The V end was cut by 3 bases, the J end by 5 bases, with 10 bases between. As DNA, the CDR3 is TGTGCCAGCAGCTTTCGCAGGGAGGAGACCCAGTACTTC. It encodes CASSFRREETQYF.

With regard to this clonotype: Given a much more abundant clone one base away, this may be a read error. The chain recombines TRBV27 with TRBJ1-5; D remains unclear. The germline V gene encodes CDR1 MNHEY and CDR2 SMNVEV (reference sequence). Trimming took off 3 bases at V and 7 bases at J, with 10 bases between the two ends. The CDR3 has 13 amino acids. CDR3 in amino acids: CASSFAVGQPQHF. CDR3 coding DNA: TGTGCCAGCAGTTTCGCAGTGGGCCAGCCCCAGCATTTT.

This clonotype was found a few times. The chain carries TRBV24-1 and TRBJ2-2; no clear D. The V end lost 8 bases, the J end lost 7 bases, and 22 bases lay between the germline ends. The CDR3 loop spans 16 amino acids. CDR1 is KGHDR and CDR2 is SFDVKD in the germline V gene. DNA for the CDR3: TGTGCCACCATACCTCCGATGGTAGTCCAGATCGGGGAGCTGTTTTTT. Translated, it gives CATIPPMVVQIGELFF.

CDR3 region: CASSPSRDLEAFF. The CDR3 DNA reads TGTGCCAGCTCACCTAGCCGGGACCTCGAAGCTTTCTTT. The chain couples TRBV18 to TRBJ1-1, with D possibly being TRBD1 (5 bases). The CDR3 length is 13 residues. The germline gives CDR1 KGHSH, CDR2 LQKENI. V was cut by 3 bases and J by 8 bases, with 13 bases left in between.